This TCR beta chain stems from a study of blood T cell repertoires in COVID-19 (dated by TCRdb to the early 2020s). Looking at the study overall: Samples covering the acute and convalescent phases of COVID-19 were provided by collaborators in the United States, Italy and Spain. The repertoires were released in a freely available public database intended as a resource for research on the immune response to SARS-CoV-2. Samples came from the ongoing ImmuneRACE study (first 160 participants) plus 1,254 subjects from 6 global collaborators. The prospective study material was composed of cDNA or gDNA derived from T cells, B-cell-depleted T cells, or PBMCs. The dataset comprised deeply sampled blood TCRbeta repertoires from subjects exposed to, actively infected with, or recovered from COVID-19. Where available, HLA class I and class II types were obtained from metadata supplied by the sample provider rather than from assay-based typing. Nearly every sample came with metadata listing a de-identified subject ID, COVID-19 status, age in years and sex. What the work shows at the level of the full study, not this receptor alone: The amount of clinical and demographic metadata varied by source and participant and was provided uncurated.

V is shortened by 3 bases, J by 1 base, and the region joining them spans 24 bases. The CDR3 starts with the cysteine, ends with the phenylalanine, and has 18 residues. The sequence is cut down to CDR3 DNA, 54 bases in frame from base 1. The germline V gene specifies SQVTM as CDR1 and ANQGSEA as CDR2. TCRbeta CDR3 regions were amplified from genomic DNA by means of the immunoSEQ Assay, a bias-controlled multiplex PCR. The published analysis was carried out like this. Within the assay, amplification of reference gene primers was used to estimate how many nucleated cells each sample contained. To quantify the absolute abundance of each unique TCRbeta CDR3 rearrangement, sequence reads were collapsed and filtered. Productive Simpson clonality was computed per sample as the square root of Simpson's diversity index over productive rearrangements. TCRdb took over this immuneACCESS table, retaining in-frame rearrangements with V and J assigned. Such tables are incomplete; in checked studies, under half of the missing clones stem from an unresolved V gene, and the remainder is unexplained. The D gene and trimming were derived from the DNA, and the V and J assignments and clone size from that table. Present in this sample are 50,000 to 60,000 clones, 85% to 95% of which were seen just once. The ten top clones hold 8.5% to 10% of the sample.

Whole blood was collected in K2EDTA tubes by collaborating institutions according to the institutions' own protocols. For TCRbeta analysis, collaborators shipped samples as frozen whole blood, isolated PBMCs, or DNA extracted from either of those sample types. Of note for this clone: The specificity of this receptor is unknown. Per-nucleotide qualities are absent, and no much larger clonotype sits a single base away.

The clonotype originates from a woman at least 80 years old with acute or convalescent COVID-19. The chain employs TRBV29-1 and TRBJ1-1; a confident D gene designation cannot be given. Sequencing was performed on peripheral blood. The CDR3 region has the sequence CSVDGSRSGWGQNTEAFF. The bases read TGCAGCGTTGATGGTTCTAGGAGCGGGTGGGGTCAGAACACTGAAGCTTTCTTT.